What follows describes a single T cell receptor beta chain. Its specificity is not known. The CDR3 is 12 amino acids. The sample originates from a study of T cell responses to AZD1222 COVID-19 vaccine. Recipients boosted at about 4 weeks or about 12 weeks are pooled. Whole-study results and caveats: Spike was spanned by vaccine-associated CD4 TCRs, which were dominant at 160-218 and 743-854. Nearly half of spike-specific TCRs reportedly target unmutated variant regions. Baseline testing showed seropositivity in only a handful of AZD1222 recipients.

This table comes from immunoSEQ multiplex PCR, and its TCRdb copy is limited to in-frame clones, with some not included. The sample includes more than 110,000 clones, about 92% of them seen just once. The chain has TRBV21-1 and TRBJ1-1; whether TRBD1, the table's D call, matches the DNA was not checked. TRBV21-1 is described as a pseudogene. This receptor was obtained from an adult who received the AZD1222 COVID-19 vaccine. This specimen consisted of peripheral blood, obtained 28 days after the second AZD1222 dose. CDR3 amino acids: CASKESRGQAFF. CDR3 DNA sequence: TGTGCCAGCAAGGAGAGTAGGGGTCAGGCTTTCTTT.